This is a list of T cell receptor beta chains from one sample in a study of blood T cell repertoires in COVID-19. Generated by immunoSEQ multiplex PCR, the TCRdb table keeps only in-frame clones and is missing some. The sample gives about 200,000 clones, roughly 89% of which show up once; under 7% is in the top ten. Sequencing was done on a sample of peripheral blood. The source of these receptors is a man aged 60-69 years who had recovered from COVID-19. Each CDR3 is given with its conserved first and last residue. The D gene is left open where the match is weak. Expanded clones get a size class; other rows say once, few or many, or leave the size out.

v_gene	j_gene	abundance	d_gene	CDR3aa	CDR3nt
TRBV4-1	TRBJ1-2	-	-	CASSQDLGIDNYGYTF	TGCGCCAGCAGCCAAGATCTTGGCATCGATAACTATGGCTACACCTTC
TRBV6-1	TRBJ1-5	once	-	CASSEARGNNQPQHF	TGTGCCAGCAGTGAAGCGAGGGGGAACAATCAGCCCCAGCATTTT
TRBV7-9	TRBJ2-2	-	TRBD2	CASSQGTSGELFF	TGTGCCAGCAGCCAGGGGACTAGCGGGGAGCTGTTTTTT
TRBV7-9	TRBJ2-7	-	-	CASSRGAPYEQYF	TGTGCCAGCAGCAGGGGGGCCCCCTACGAGCAGTACTTC
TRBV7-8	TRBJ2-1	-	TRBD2	CASSPGGNEQFF	TGTGCCAGCAGCCCGGGGGGCAATGAGCAGTTCTTC
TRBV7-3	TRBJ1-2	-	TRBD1	CASSPTGGYGYTF	TGTGCCAGCAGCCCGACAGGGGGTTATGGCTACACCTTC
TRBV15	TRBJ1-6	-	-	CATSRGGDNSPLHF	TGTGCCACCAGCAGAGGGGGCGATAATTCACCCCTCCACTTT
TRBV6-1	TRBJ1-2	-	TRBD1	CASSEASGTGNYGYTF	TGTGCCAGCAGTGAAGCTAGCGGGACAGGGAACTATGGCTACACCTTC
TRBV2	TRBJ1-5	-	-	CASSAYGKNQPQHF	TGTGCCAGCAGTGCGTACGGGAAAAATCAGCCCCAGCATTTT
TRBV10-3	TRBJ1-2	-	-	CAISDPAGYGYTF	TGTGCCATCAGTGACCCCGCAGGGTACGGCTACACCTTC
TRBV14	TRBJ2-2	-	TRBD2	CASSQDIRTSGSGELFF	TGTGCCAGCAGCCAAGATATCAGGACTAGCGGAAGCGGGGAGCTGTTTTTT
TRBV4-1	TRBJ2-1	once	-	CASSQERASYNEQFF	TGCGCCAGCAGCCAGGAGCGGGCGTCCTACAATGAGCAGTTCTTC
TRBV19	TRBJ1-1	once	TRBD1	CASSATGVGEAFF	TGTGCCAGTAGCGCAACAGGGGTGGGTGAAGCTTTCTTT
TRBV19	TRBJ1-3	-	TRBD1	CASSRQGTGNTIYF	TGTGCCAGTAGTCGACAGGGAACTGGAAACACCATATATTTT
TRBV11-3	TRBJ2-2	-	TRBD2	CASSLDSWLAGSNTGELFF	TGTGCCAGCAGCTTAGATAGTTGGCTAGCGGGCTCGAACACCGGGGAGCTGTTTTTT
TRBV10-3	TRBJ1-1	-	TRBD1	CAIRTGGKVEAFF	TGTGCCATCAGAACAGGGGGCAAAGTTGAAGCTTTCTTT
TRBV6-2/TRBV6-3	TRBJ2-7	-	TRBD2	CASSYGGATSADYEQYF	TGTGCCAGCAGTTATGGGGGAGCGACTAGCGCCGACTACGAGCAGTACTTC
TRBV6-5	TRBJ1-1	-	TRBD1	CASRAPGTGVAFF	TGTGCCAGCAGGGCCCCCGGGACAGGAGTAGCTTTCTTT
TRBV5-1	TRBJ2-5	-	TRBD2	CASSLRSSGQETQYF	TGCGCCAGCAGCTTGAGGTCTAGCGGACAAGAGACCCAGTACTTC
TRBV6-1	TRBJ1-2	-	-	CASSESQGRGYTF	TGTGCCAGCAGTGAATCTCAGGGTCGAGGCTACACCTTC
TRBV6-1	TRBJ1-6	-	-	CASSDYGSRPLHF	TGTGCCAGCAGTGATTACGGGTCCAGACCCCTCCACTTT
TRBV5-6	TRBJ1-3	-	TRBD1	CASSPDRGRLRNTIYF	TGTGCCAGCAGCCCGGACAGGGGGCGACTGAGAAACACCATATATTTT